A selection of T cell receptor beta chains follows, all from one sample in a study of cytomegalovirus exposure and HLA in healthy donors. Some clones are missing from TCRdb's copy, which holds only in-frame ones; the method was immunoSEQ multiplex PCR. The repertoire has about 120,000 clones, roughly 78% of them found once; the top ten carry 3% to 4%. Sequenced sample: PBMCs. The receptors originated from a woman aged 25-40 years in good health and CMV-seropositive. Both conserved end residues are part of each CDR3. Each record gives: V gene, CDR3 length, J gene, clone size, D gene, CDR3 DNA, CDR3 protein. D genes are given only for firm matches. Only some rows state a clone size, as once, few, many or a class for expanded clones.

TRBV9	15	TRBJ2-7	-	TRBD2	TGTGCCAGCAGCGTAGGGGGGGGATTGCCGAACGAGCAGTACTTC	CASSVGGGLPNEQYF
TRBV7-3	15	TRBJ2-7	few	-	TGTGCCAGCAGCCTCCGGGGTGTTCCTTCGGGTGAGCAGTACTTC	CASSLRGVPSGEQYF
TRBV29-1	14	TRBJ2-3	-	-	TGCAGCGTCTCACCGGGGGGCTTAATGGATACGCAGTATTTT	CSVSPGGLMDTQYF
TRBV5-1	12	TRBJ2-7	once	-	TGCGCCAGCAGCTTCGTGGGCGACGAGCAGTACTTC	CASSFVGDEQYF
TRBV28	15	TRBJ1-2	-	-	TGTGCCAGCAGTTTAGTTACAAGATCTAACTATGGCTACACCTTC	CASSLVTRSNYGYTF
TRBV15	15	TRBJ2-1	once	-	TGTGCCACCGCAGATAGGAGGAGCTCCTACAATGAGCAGTTCTTC	CATADRRSSYNEQFF
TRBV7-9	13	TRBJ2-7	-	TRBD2	TGTGCCAGCAGCCCAGGACTAGCTCCCGAGCAGTACTTC	CASSPGLAPEQYF
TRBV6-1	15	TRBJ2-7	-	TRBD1	TGTGCCAGCAGAAGCGACAGGGTATCCTCCTACGAGCAGTACTTC	CASRSDRVSSYEQYF
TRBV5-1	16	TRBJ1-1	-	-	TGCGCCAGCAGCTCGCATGCCCAGGGCCCGAACACTGAAGCTTTCTTT	CASSSHAQGPNTEAFF
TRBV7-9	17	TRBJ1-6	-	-	TGTGCCAGCAGTTACGAGCCACCGGGAGAGTATAATTCACCCCTCCACTTT	CASSYEPPGEYNSPLHF
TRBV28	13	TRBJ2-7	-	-	TGTGCCAGCAGAGGACTGAACGACTACGAGCAGTACTTC	CASRGLNDYEQYF
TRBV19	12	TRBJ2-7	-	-	TGTGCCACAAGGCAGGGAAACTACGAGCAGTACTTC	CATRQGNYEQYF
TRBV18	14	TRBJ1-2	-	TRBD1	TGTGCCAGCTCACCGGGACAGCATAGCTATGGCTACACCTTC	CASSPGQHSYGYTF
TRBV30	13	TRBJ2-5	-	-	TGTGCCTGGCGACAAATCGGCCGAGAGACCCAGTACTTC	CAWRQIGRETQYF
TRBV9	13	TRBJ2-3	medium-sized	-	TGTGCCAGCAGCGTATCAGGGGCCCCCCGGCAGTATTTT	CASSVSGAPRQYF
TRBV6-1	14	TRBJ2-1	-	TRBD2	TGTGCCAGCAGTGCCTCACTAGCGGGGGGGCCATTATTCTTC	CASSASLAGGPLFF
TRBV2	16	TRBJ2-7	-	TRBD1	TGTGCCAGCAGTGAAGAAGGGACAGGGGCTTTGTACGAGCAGTACTTC	CASSEEGTGALYEQYF
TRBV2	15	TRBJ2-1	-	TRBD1	TGTGCCAGCCTTTACAGGGGGAGCTCCTACAATGAGCAGTTCTTC	CASLYRGSSYNEQFF
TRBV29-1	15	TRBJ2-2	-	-	TGCAGCGTTGCAGGGCTTGCCGCAGAGAGCGGGGAGCTGTTTTTT	CSVAGLAAESGELFF
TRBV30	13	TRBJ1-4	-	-	TGTGCCTGGAGTGAGGGGGGGGGTGAAAAACTGTTTTTT	CAWSEGGGEKLFF
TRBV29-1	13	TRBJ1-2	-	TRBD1	TGCAGCCTTCAATCACAGGGGGCAGGTGGCTACACCTTC	CSLQSQGAGGYTF
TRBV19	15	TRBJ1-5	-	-	TGTGCCAGTAGTACCCCCGACAGGTGGAATCAGCCCCAGCATTTT	CASSTPDRWNQPQHF
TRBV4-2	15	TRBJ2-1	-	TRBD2	TGTGCCAGTCAGACTAGCGGGGGGGCACCCAATGAGCAGTTCTTC	CASQTSGGAPNEQFF
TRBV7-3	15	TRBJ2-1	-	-	TGTGCCAGCAGCTTAATTGCAGACTCCTACAATGAGCAGTTCTTC	CASSLIADSYNEQFF
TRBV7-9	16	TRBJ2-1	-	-	TGTGCCAGCAGCTTAGAGTTCGGGATTGTGGGTAATGAGCAGTTCTTC	CASSLEFGIVGNEQFF
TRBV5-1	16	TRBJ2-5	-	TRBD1	TGCGCCAGCAGCTGGGGGACAGGGAAGGCCCAAGAGACCCAGTACTTC	CASSWGTGKAQETQYF
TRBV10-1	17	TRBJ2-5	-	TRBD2	TGCGCCAGCAGTGAGTCATCAGCGGGGGGGCCTGGGGAGACCCAGTACTTC	CASSESSAGGPGETQYF
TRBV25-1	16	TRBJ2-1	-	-	TGTGCCAGCAGTGAATCGTGGAGGGGCCCCGACAATGAGCAGTTCTTC	CASSESWRGPDNEQFF
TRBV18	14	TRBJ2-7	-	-	TGTGCCAGCTCACCCCAAAGACAGGCCCACGAGCAGTACTTC	CASSPQRQAHEQYF
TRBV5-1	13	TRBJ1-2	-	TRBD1	TGCGCCAGCAGCCCGACAGGGAACTATGGCTACACCTTC	CASSPTGNYGYTF
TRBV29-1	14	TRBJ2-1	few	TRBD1	TGCAGCGTGCTCCGGGACAGGACCTACAATGAGCAGTTCTTC	CSVLRDRTYNEQFF
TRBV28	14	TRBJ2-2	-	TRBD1	TGTGCCAGCTGGACAGGGCCGAAGACCGGGGAGCTGTTTTTT	CASWTGPKTGELFF
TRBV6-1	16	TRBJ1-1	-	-	TGTGCCAGCAGTGAGCTAAGGGACAAAGGAAGGGGTGAAGCTTTCTTT	CASSELRDKGRGEAFF
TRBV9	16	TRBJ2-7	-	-	TGTGCCAGCAGCGTAGGAGTGGTGGGACAAACCTACGAGCAGTACTTC	CASSVGVVGQTYEQYF
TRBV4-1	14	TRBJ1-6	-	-	TGCGCCAGCAGCCATGGACTGGGAAACTCACCCCTCCACTTT	CASSHGLGNSPLHF
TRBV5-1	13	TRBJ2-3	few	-	TGCGCCAGCAGCTTCGGACACTCAGATACGCAGTATTTT	CASSFGHSDTQYF
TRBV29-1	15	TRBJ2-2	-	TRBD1	TGCAGCGTCGAGGCCGGGCAGGGGGCCAGCGGGGAGCTGTTTTTT	CSVEAGQGASGELFF
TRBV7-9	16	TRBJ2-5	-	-	TGTTCCAGCAGCCAAGGGGGGGGGCTTTCATCGGAGACCCAGTACTTC	CSSSQGGGLSSETQYF
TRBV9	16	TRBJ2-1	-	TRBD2	TGTGCCAGCAGCGCCGCCACTAGCGGGCTGGACAATGAGCAGTTCTTC	CASSAATSGLDNEQFF
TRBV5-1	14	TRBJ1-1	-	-	TGCGCCAGCAGCTTGGGCATCACGGGCACTGAAGCTTTCTTT	CASSLGITGTEAFF
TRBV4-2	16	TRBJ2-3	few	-	TGTGCCAGCAGCCAATCCTCGGGGGGCCAGGTAGATACGCAGTATTTT	CASSQSSGGQVDTQYF
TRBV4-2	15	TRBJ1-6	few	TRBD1	TGTGCCAGCAGCCAAGATCTAGGGACAGGGACGGGTCTCCACTTT	CASSQDLGTGTGLHF
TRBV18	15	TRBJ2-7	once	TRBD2	TGTGCCAGCTCACGGGGGACTAGCGAAACCTACGAGCAGTACTTC	CASSRGTSETYEQYF
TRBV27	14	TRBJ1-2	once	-	TGTGCCAGCAGTTTAACTGGGACAAACTATGGCTACACCTTC	CASSLTGTNYGYTF
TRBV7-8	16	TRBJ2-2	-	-	TGTGCCAGCAGCTCCCTGTGGGAGGGGGGCACCGGGGAGCTGTTTTTT	CASSSLWEGGTGELFF
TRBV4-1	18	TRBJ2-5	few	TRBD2	TGCGCCAGCAGCCACTCCCCGGGACTAGCGGGAGAATGGGAGACCCAGTACTTC	CASSHSPGLAGEWETQYF
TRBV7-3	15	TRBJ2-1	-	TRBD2	TGTGCCAGCAGCTTGAGCGGGGGTTCCTACAATGAGCAGTTCTTC	CASSLSGGSYNEQFF
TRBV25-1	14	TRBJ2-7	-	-	TGTGCCAGCAGTGCCAGGGGCACCGCCTACGAGCAGTACTTC	CASSARGTAYEQYF
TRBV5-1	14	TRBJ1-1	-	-	TGCGCCAGCAGCTTGGGACACGAGAACACTGAAGCTTTCTTT	CASSLGHENTEAFF
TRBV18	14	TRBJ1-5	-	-	TGTGCCAGCTCACTAGGAGGGGTAGGGCAGCCCCAGCATTTT	CASSLGGVGQPQHF
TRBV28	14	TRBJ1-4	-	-	TGTGCCAGCAGCCCAGGGGACGCTCCGAAAAAACTGTTTTTT	CASSPGDAPKKLFF
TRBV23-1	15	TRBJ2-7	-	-	TGCGCCAGCATCAAACAGGGTCCGAGCTCCTACGAGCAGTACTTC	CASIKQGPSSYEQYF
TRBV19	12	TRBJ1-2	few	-	TGTGCCACCGGCAGGGGAAACTATGGCTACACCTTC	CATGRGNYGYTF
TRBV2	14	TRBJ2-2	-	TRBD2	TGTGCCAGCACTGCGGGGGAGGGCACCGGGGAGCTGTTTTTT	CASTAGEGTGELFF
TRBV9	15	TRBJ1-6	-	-	TGTGCCAGCAGCGTAGACGGGGTGGGCAATTCACCCCTCCACTTT	CASSVDGVGNSPLHF
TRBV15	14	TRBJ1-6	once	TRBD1	TGTGCCACCAGCAGAGGTCGACAGGGAGAGCCCCTCCACTTT	CATSRGRQGEPLHF